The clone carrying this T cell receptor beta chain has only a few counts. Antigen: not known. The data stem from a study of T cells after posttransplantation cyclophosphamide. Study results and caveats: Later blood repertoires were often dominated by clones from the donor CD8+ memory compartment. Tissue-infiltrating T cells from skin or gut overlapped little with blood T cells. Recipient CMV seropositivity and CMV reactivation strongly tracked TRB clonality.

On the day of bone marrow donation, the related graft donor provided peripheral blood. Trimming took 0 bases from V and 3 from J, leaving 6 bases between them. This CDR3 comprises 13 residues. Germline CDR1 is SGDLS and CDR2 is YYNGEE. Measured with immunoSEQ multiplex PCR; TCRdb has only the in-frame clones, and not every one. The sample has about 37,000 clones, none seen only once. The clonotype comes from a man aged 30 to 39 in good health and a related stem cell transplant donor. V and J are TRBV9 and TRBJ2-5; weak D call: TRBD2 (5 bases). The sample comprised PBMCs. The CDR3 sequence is CASSVDGEETQYF. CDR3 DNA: TGTGCCAGCAGCGTAGACGGGGAAGAGACCCAGTACTTC.